The 28 T cell receptor beta chains below all came from one sample that was sequenced in a study of vaccination and CD4 T cells after COVID-19. These receptors have no known antigen. Cultured CD4+ T cell DNA was sequenced using the Oncomine TCR Beta short-read assay. TCRdb re-called the PCR reads through MiXCR, storing one row per CDR3 protein. The sample has around 10,000 distinct CDR3 sequences, approximately 47% seen once. The treatment denotes: roughly 11-day PBMC culture with coronavirus spike peptide pools or control peptides (ViraFEST assay). Sequenced: CD4+ T cells from blood, cultured in vitro. These receptors came from a human donor who had recovered from COVID-19.

This clonotype showed up just a few times. V is TRBV6-2 or TRBV6-3 and J is TRBJ1-5; D is undetermined. The CDR3 totals 16 residues. Trimming pared 6 bases from V and 5 bases from J, leaving 20 bases between. Germline V lookup: CDR1 MNHEY, CDR2 SVGEGT. The CDR3 bases are TGTGCCAGCAGCAGCCGGGTCCCGAGTTCGGATCAGCCCCAGCATTTT. Translated: CASSSRVPSSDQPQHF.

The V call is TRBV30, the J call TRBJ2-7; no reliable D call. The germline V gene has CDR1 GTSNPN and CDR2 SVGIG (reference sequence). The CDR3 consists of 11 residues. V was shortened by 2 bases and J by 4 bases, with 6 bases between the two germline ends. In DNA, the CDR3 is TGTGCCTGGAGTCCAGGATACGAGCAGTACTTC. This sequence encodes CAWSPGYEQYF.

This clonotype was counted a few times. This sequence joins TRBV6-1 and TRBJ2-7; 8 nucleotides line up with TRBD2. The CDR3 is 13 residues long. In germline, CDR1 is MNHNS, CDR2 SASEGT. J gave up 6 bases and V 8 bases, and 9 bases lay outside the gene matches. The CDR3 loop is CASSGGESGEQYF. The CDR3 nucleotides read TGTGCCAGCTCCGGGGGGGAGTCGGGCGAGCAGTACTTC.

Only a few counts were recorded for this clonotype. The chain combines TRBV4-3 with TRBJ1-1; D remains unclear. The CDR3 sequence is 14 residues long. Trimming stripped 2 bases from V and 4 bases from J, with 11 bases between. CDR1 is LGHNA, CDR2 YSLEER, per germline. CDR3 nucleotides: TGCGCCAGCAGCCAACCCGACGGCTCCACTGAAGCTTTCTTT. It yields the protein CASSQPDGSTEAFF.

About this clonotype itself: Germline and junction disagree at one end, which may indicate a read error. The chain recombines TRBV20-1 with TRBJ2-1; D unresolved. This CDR3 region has 13 residues. Germline lookup yields CDR1 DFQATT and CDR2 SNEGSKA (reference sequence). CDR3 nucleotide sequence: TGCAGTGCAAGAGATTTCTCCTACAATGAGCAGTTCTTC. Its translation: CSARDFSYNEQFF.

CDR3 coding DNA: TGTGCCAGCAGCTTAGAGGGGGATTTTAACTATGGCTACACCTTC. Amino acid sequence: CASSLEGDFNYGYTF. This chain links TRBV11-3 with TRBJ1-2; maybe TRBD1 (5 bases). The CDR3 length is 15 residues. Trimming removed 0 bases from V and 1 base from J, with 9 bases in between. CDR1 and CDR2 (germline): SGHNT, YENEEA.

The chain uses TRBV20-1 and TRBJ2-5; D might be TRBD1 (6 bases). Germline assignment: CDR1 DFQATT and CDR2 SNEGSKA (reference sequence). The CDR3 spans 14 residues. Trimming removed 0 bases at V and 4 bases at J, with 12 bases between. The CDR3 region has the DNA TGCAGTGCTAGAGATCCCTCAGGGGTAGAGACCCAGTACTTC. It translates to CSARDPSGVETQYF.

This clonotype was detected only a few times. The chain joins TRBV2 to TRBJ2-3; 12 nucleotides line up with TRBD2. This CDR3 has 13 residues. The V and J ends lost 6 bases and 5 bases, in that order; junction bases with no gene match: 0. In germline, CDR1 is SNHLY, CDR2 FYNNEI. The CDR3 DNA follows: TGTGCCAGCAGACTAGCGGGAGGAGATACGCAGTATTTT. It is translated as CASRLAGGDTQYF. Complete variable domain (other parts from reference TRBV2 and TRBJ2-3): EPEVTQTPSHQVTQMGQEVILRCVPISNHLYFYWYRQILGQKVEFLVSFYNNEISEKSEIFDDQFSVERPDGSNFTLKIRSTKLEDSAMYFCASRLAGGDTQYFGPGTRLTVL.

The CDR3 loop is CSARDPGGATSYEQYF. CDR3 DNA: TGCAGTGCTAGAGATCCAGGGGGCGCGACTTCCTACGAGCAGTACTTC. The V and J genes are TRBV20-1 and TRBJ2-7, with 8 bases fitting TRBD1. The CDR3 sequence is 16 residues long. Germline CDR1 DFQATT, CDR2 SNEGSKA (reference sequence). With V trimmed by 0 bases and J by 1 base, 8 bases remained unmatched.

The rearrangement links TRBV4-3 to TRBJ2-2; D is perhaps TRBD1 (6 bases). Germline V lookup: CDR1 LGHNA, CDR2 YSLEER. CDR3 size: 14 residues. V was pared by 4 bases and J by 6 bases, with 12 bases between. The CDR3 region is CASSRGPRSGELFF. DNA for the CDR3: TGCGCCAGCAGCCGGGGGCCCAGGTCCGGGGAGCTGTTTTTT.

The V call is TRBV14, the J call TRBJ1-3; D is uncertain. This CDR3 region has 14 residues. Germline-derived CDR1 and CDR2 are SGHDN and FVKESK. The V and J ends lost 4 bases and 0 bases respectively, with 7 bases between them. The DNA of the CDR3 is TGTGCCAGCAGCCTCAGCAACTCTGGAAACACCATATATTTT. It encodes CASSLSNSGNTIYF.

The count of this clonotype is one. The gene calls are TRBV6-2 or TRBV6-3 and TRBJ1-1; 7 nucleotides agree with TRBD1. Looked up from germline, CDR1 is MNHEY and CDR2 is SVGEGT. With 6 bases clipped from V and 11 bases from J, the junction kept 15 bases outside the gene matches. The CDR3 extends over 14 amino acids. CDR3 region: CASRLDRATLRAFF. For the CDR3, the DNA is TGTGCCAGCAGACTTGACAGGGCTACGTTGCGTGCTTTCTTT.

The V gene is TRBV19, the J gene TRBJ1-4; tentatively, D is TRBD1 (5 bases). CDR1 is LNHDA, CDR2 SQIVND, per germline (reference sequence). The V gene lost 7 bases and the J gene lost 7 bases, with 19 bases spanning the gap. The CDR3 has 15 amino acids. DNA for the CDR3: TGTGCCAGTACCCCCCGACGGGGGTGGGGTGAAAAACTGTTTTTT. It translates to CASTPRRGWGEKLFF. Full variable domain (missing parts from reference TRBV19 and TRBJ1-4): DGGITQSPKYLFRKEGQNVTLSCEQNLNHDAMYWYRQDPGQGLRLIYYSQIVNDFQKGDIAEGYSVSREKKESFPLTVTSAQKNPTAFYLCASTPRRGWGEKLFFGSGTQLSVL.

The CDR3 DNA follows: TGTGCCAGCAGTTACTCGGGGGTGGACATTCAGTACTTC. Protein: CASSYSGVDIQYF. The rearrangement joins TRBV6-5 to TRBJ2-4, with D possibly called TRBD1 or TRBD2 (5 bases each). CDR1 and CDR2 (germline): MNHEY, SVGAGI. Trimming left V 0 bases short and J 8 bases short, with 8 bases between. The CDR3 has 13 residues.

J is TRBJ2-1 and V is TRBV24-1; 11 positions match TRBD2. Germline V gene data show CDR1 as KGHDR and CDR2 as SFDVKD. This CDR3 spans 17 amino acids. V lost 3 bases, J lost 7 bases, and 10 bases stayed unmatched. The CDR3 bases are TGTGCCACCAGTGATCGTCCCTCTAGCGGGAGGTGGAATGAGCAGTTCTTC. Protein product: CATSDRPSSGRWNEQFF.

The J gene is TRBJ1-5, the V gene TRBV6-1; D is undetermined. This CDR3 comprises 12 residues. Germline values: CDR1 MNHNS, CDR2 SASEGT. The V end lost 5 bases, the J end lost 4 bases, and 6 bases lay between the germline ends. The CDR3 region is CASSKVNQPQHF. The CDR3 coding sequence is TGTGCCAGCAGTAAGGTAAATCAGCCCCAGCATTTT.

The chain couples TRBV7-2 to TRBJ1-6; 9 bases align to TRBD1. The CDR3 is 19 amino acids. In germline, CDR1 is SGHTA, CDR2 FQGNSA. The trim removed 3 bases at V and 0 bases at J, leaving 9 bases unmatched. CDR3 sequence: CASSFPRDRVSSYNSPLHF. CDR3 bases: TGTGCCAGCAGCTTCCCCCGGGACAGGGTTAGCTCCTATAATTCACCCCTCCACTTT. The variable domain in full, with the rest retrieved from reference TRBV7-2 and TRBJ1-6, is GAGVSQSPSNKVTEKGKDVELRCDPISGHTALYWYRQSLGQGLEFLIYFQGNSAPDKSGLPSDRFSAERTGGSVSTLTIQRTQQEDSAVYLCASSFPRDRVSSYNSPLHFGNGTRLTVT.

On this clonotype: One junction end does not reproduce the germline sequence, and a read error may be involved. CDR3 DNA sequence: TGTGCTAGCAGCTTCCAACCAACAGATACGCAGTATTTT. Translation gives CASSFQPTDTQYF. The rearrangement joins TRBV7-7 to TRBJ2-3; D not certain. The CDR3 spans 13 residues. Looked up from germline, CDR1 is SSHAT and CDR2 is FNYEAQ (reference sequence).

The rearrangement joins TRBV12-3 or TRBV12-4 to TRBJ2-7, with D hard to call. The CDR3 totals 13 residues. Trimming shortened V by 6 bases and J by 4 bases, and 13 bases separated the two germline ends. The CDR3 reads CASRAQQVYEQYF. The CDR3 DNA follows: TGTGCCAGCAGAGCACAGCAAGTTTACGAGCAGTACTTC.

The genes are TRBV11-2 and TRBJ1-6, with D perhaps matching TRBD1 (6 bases). V lost 5 bases and J 6 bases, leaving 11 bases between the germline ends. The CDR3 consists of 14 residues. The germline CDR1 and CDR2 sequences are SGHAT and FQNNGV. CDR3 DNA sequence: TGTGCCAGCAGCCCGGACAGAGTTAATTCACCCCTCCACTTT. It translates to CASSPDRVNSPLHF.

This sequence joins TRBV15 and TRBJ2-2; TRBD2 matches 10 bases. This CDR3 spans 15 amino acids. The germline gives CDR1 LNHNV, CDR2 YYDKDF (reference sequence). V lost 5 bases, J lost 9 bases, and 9 bases stayed unmatched. CDR3 protein: CATSPPGTSARELFF. Written as DNA, the CDR3 is TGTGCCACCAGCCCTCCCGGGACTAGCGCCAGGGAGCTGTTTTTT.

This clonotype was seen only a few times. V gene TRBV4-2 combines with J gene TRBJ1-2; D unclear. The V gene lost 0 bases and the J gene lost 5 bases, with 16 bases spanning the gap. Germline values: CDR1 LGHNA, CDR2 YNFKEQ. CDR3 length equals 16 residues. The CDR3 reads CASSQDAVIRGYGYTF. The CDR3 coding sequence is TGTGCCAGCAGCCAAGATGCAGTCATTAGAGGATATGGCTACACCTTC.

About this clonotype itself: At one end the junction does not follow the germline gene, possibly because of a read error. The chain employs TRBV7-6 and TRBJ1-1, with a weak D call TRBD1 (6 bases). Germline V lookup: CDR1 SGHVS, CDR2 FNYEAQ. The CDR3 totals 13 residues. CDR3 sequence: CASSLKEDSTAFF. The CDR3 DNA follows: TGTGCTAGCAGCTTAAAGGAGGACAGTACAGCTTTCTTT.

This clonotype was seen more than once but under ten times. The chain carries TRBV19 and TRBJ1-5; D is possibly TRBD1 (6 bases). In germline, CDR1 is LNHDA, CDR2 SQIVND (reference sequence). Deletions cut 1 base from V and 6 bases from J, with 13 bases between. The CDR3 has 15 amino acids. The CDR3 sequence is CASSIGGRYGQPQHF. CDR3 nucleotides: TGTGCCAGTAGTATAGGGGGGCGGTATGGTCAGCCCCAGCATTTT.

The J gene is TRBJ1-2, the V gene TRBV15; D gene unclear. V gave up 1 base and J gave up 2 bases, with 5 bases separating them. The CDR3 extends over 13 amino acids. Per germline, CDR1 LNHNV and CDR2 YYDKDF (reference sequence). As DNA, the CDR3 is TGTGCCACCAGCAGAGGGGAGAACTATGGCTACACCTTC. Its translation: CATSRGENYGYTF.

This clonotype has just a few counts. The chain carries TRBV27 and TRBJ1-3; the D is unclear. The V end was cut by 2 bases, the J end by 4 bases, with 6 bases between. CDR1 is MNHEY, CDR2 SMNVEV, per germline (reference sequence). The CDR3 spans 13 residues. The CDR3 DNA reads TGTGCCAGCAGTTTAAATTTCGGAAACACCATATATTTT. Translation: CASSLNFGNTIYF.

The J gene is TRBJ2-2, the V gene TRBV18; D unresolved. The V gene lost 3 bases and the J gene lost 3 bases, with 5 bases spanning the gap. From germline, CDR1 is KGHSH and CDR2 LQKENI. The CDR3 sequence is 13 residues long. The CDR3 spells CASSPRDTGELFF. The CDR3 DNA follows: TGTGCCAGCTCACCCCGGGACACCGGGGAGCTGTTTTTT. Supplemented by reference TRBV18 and TRBJ2-2, the full variable domain reads NAGVMQNPRHLVRRRGQEARLRCSPMKGHSHVYWYRQLPEEGLKFMVYLQKENIIDESGMPKERFSAEFPKEGPSILRIQQVVRGDSAAYFCASSPRDTGELFFGEGSRLTVL.

The CDR3 bases are TGTGCCAGCAGCTTAGCACCGGGACAGGGCTCCTACGAGCAGTACTTC. Translation: CASSLAPGQGSYEQYF. This chain connects TRBV7-8 to TRBJ2-7; 9 bases fit TRBD1. V shed 0 bases and J 0 bases; nucleotides not matched to a gene: 3. CDR1 is SGHVS, CDR2 FQNEAQ, per germline. The CDR3 has 16 residues.